What follows is one TCR beta chain and its context. Antigen specificity is unknown. The CDR3 is 14 residues long. V was cut by 1 base and J by 4 bases, with 5 bases left in between. CDR1 is SGHAT and CDR2 is FQNNGV in the germline V gene. The time point denotes: blood 4 weeks post-SBRT, at nephrectomy. The treatment: 15 Gy SBRT to primary tumor, nephrectomy 4 weeks later. The patient's renal cell carcinoma had clear cell pathology. The sample comes from a study of radiation and T cells in renal cell carcinoma. Data came from immunoSEQ multiplex PCR; TCRdb stores just in-frame clones and leaves some out. This table holds fewer than 45,000 clones, roughly 80% found once. General study findings and limits: No pretreatment tumor biopsies were available for baseline clonotypes. In blood, top tumor clones expanded by 2 weeks, shrinking by 4.

Sample: blood, taken from a patient whose treatment included radiotherapy and nephrectomy. J is TRBJ1-6 and V is TRBV11-2; no clear D. The TCR originated in a woman in her 70s with renal cell carcinoma. As DNA, the CDR3 is TGTGCCAGCAGCTTAGTAGGGTATAATTCACCCCTCCACTTT. The encoded protein is CASSLVGYNSPLHF.